Below are 27 T cell receptor beta chains sequenced from a single sample in a study of blood T cell repertoires in COVID-19. Here immunoSEQ multiplex PCR was the method, and the copy in TCRdb shows in-frame clones only, minus some. The top ten hold 2% to 3% of the sample, which has hundreds of thousands of clones, over 85% seen once. The source material was PBMCs or T cells enriched from blood (not recorded which). The receptors here all came from a man between 60 and 75 years old who had recovered from COVID-19.

V usage is TRBV7-8 and J usage is TRBJ2-7; 7 bases align to TRBD1. Germline V CDR1 and CDR2: SGHVS, FQNEAQ. The CDR3 sequence is 13 residues long. V shed 3 bases and J 4 bases; nucleotides not matched to a gene: 3. The CDR3, as DNA: TGTGCCAGCAGCTTGGGACAGCCTTACGAGCAGTACTTC. This sequence encodes CASSLGQPYEQYF.

Here the CDR3 reads CASSSGTGFEAFF. The CDR3 DNA sequence: TGTGCCAGCAGCTCAGGAACAGGCTTCGAAGCTTTCTTT. The chain couples TRBV5-8 to TRBJ1-1; TRBD1 is a possible D gene (5 bases). Germline lookup yields CDR1 SGHTS and CDR2 YDEGEE. This CDR3 is 13 amino acids long. V was shortened by 3 bases and J by 8 bases, with 14 bases between the two germline ends. Full variable domain (outside the CDR3, taken from reference TRBV5-8 and TRBJ1-1): EAGVTQSPTHLIKTRGQQATLRCSPISGHTSVYWYQQALGLGLQFLLWYDEGEERNRGNFPPRFSGRQFPNYSSELNVNALELEDSALYLCASSSGTGFEAFFGQGTRLTVV.

The J gene is TRBJ1-5, the V gene TRBV19, with D maybe TRBD1 (6 bases). Trimming took off 5 bases at V and 3 bases at J, with 20 bases between the two ends. Germline assignment: CDR1 LNHDA and CDR2 SQIVND (reference sequence). The length of the CDR3 is 17 residues. CDR3 in amino acids: CASSPPRAGALNQPQHF. CDR3 nucleotide sequence: TGTGCCAGTAGTCCCCCGCGGGCAGGGGCTCTCAATCAGCCCCAGCATTTT.

This rearrangement joins TRBV11-2 to TRBJ2-1; TRBD1 matches at 8 bases. The CDR3 has 15 residues. The V gene end was trimmed by 2 bases and the J gene end by 6 bases; junction bases not matched to a gene: 6. CDR1 SGHAT and CDR2 FQNNGV come from the germline V gene. CDR3 bases: TGTGCCAGCAGCTTATGGGGACAGGCTTCCAATGAGCAGTTCTTC. Encoded protein: CASSLWGQASNEQFF.

The rearrangement joins TRBV19 to TRBJ1-5; 10 bases agree with TRBD1. From germline, CDR1 is LNHDA and CDR2 SQIVND (reference sequence). V was pared by 5 bases and J by 6 bases, with 4 bases of the junction left unmatched. The CDR3 consists of 14 residues. Here the CDR3 reads CASSPTGGRQPQHF. CDR3 DNA: TGTGCCAGTAGTCCGACAGGGGGCCGTCAGCCCCAGCATTTT.

This sequence joins TRBV19 and TRBJ1-5; D call uncertain. V lost 3 bases and J 0 bases, leaving 6 bases between the germline ends. CDR3 length equals 14 residues. CDR1 and CDR2 (germline): LNHDA, SQIVND (reference sequence). The CDR3 spells CASSIAHSNQPQHF. The CDR3 nucleotides read TGTGCCAGTAGTATCGCACATAGCAATCAGCCCCAGCATTTT.

The chain carries TRBV5-1 and TRBJ2-6; D unclear. CDR3 size: 15 residues. Germline CDR1 SGHRS, CDR2 YFSETQ. V was shortened by 4 bases and J by 1 base, with 9 bases between the two germline ends. CDR3 coding DNA: TGCGCCAGCAGCCCTTTGTCGTCTGGGGCCAACGTCCTGACTTTC. Its translation is CASSPLSSGANVLTF.

This clone came up once. This specimen includes other DNA sequences encoding the same CDR3. The chain joins TRBV12-3 or TRBV12-4 to TRBJ1-2; 7 positions agree with TRBD1. The V segment lost 5 bases and the J segment 4 bases; nucleotides outside the gene matches: 4. The CDR3 runs to 13 residues. CDR3 sequence (DNA): TGTGCCAGCAGTCCGGGACAGTTCTATGGCTACACCTTC. Protein sequence: CASSPGQFYGYTF.

The sample holds a few counts of this clone. The chain carries TRBV5-4 and TRBJ2-1; weak D call: TRBD2 (6 bases). The CDR3 consists of 17 residues. Germline CDR1 SGHNT, CDR2 YYREEE (reference sequence). Trimming removed 0 bases at V and 4 bases at J, with 17 bases between. The CDR3 nucleotides are TGTGCCAGCAGCTTGGGGGCCCCGGGAGAGATTTACAATGAGCAGTTCTTC. Translated: CASSLGAPGEIYNEQFF.

The chain uses TRBV5-1 and TRBJ2-1, with D hard to call. V was pared by 3 bases and J by 0 bases, with 10 bases between. The V gene's germline CDR1 is SGHRS and CDR2 YFSETQ. CDR3 length equals 15 residues. The CDR3 reads CASSSRSYSYNEQFF. The CDR3 DNA is TGCGCCAGCAGCTCTCGTTCTTACTCCTACAATGAGCAGTTCTTC.

The genes are TRBV11-2 and TRBJ2-1; the match to TRBD1 covers 10 bases. The CDR3 runs 16 residues. From germline, CDR1 is SGHAT and CDR2 FQNNGV. The V gene end was trimmed by 5 bases and the J gene end by 4 bases; junction bases not matched to a gene: 8. CDR3 sequence reads: CASSTHGQGEYNEQFF. As DNA, the CDR3 is TGTGCCAGCAGCACACACGGACAGGGGGAGTACAATGAGCAGTTCTTC.

The J gene is TRBJ1-1, the V gene TRBV12-3 or TRBV12-4, with D unresolved. This CDR3 is built from 13 residues. V was trimmed by 6 bases and J by 5 bases, leaving 13 bases between them. Written as DNA, the CDR3 is TGTGCCAGCAGCCTTGGGTGGCGGACTGAAGCTTTCTTT. Protein product: CASSLGWRTEAFF.

V gene TRBV5-4 combines with J gene TRBJ1-5; 8 nucleotides agree with TRBD1. The V gene's germline CDR1 is SGHNT and CDR2 YYREEE (reference sequence). This CDR3 contains 14 residues. J gave up 2 bases and V 3 bases, and 1 base lay outside the gene matches. The CDR3 spells CASSSQGGNQPQHF. CDR3 nucleotide sequence: TGTGCCAGCAGCTCACAGGGGGGCAATCAGCCCCAGCATTTT. Complete variable domain (other parts from reference TRBV5-4 and TRBJ1-5): ETGVTQSPTHLIKTRGQQVTLRCSSQSGHNTVSWYQQALGQGPQFIFQYYREEENGRGNFPPRFSGLQFPNYSSELNVNALELDDSALYLCASSSQGGNQPQHFGDGTRLSIL.

The chain joins TRBV7-2 to TRBJ2-6, with a possible D match to TRBD2 (5 bases). Germline values: CDR1 SGHTA, CDR2 FQGNSA. V gave up 2 bases and J gave up 0 bases, with 8 bases separating them. The CDR3 sequence is 16 residues long. The CDR3 region has the DNA TGTGCCAGCAGCTTAAGAGGGAGCTCTGGGGCCAACGTCCTGACTTTC. Its protein is CASSLRGSSGANVLTF.

V is TRBV5-4 and J is TRBJ1-2; possible D gene TRBD1, 6 bases. Germline V gene lookup returns CDR1 SGHNT and CDR2 YYREEE (reference sequence). This CDR3 comprises 14 residues. V lost 4 bases and J lost 7, with 17 bases in between. In DNA form, the CDR3 reads TGTGCCAGCAGCCTGGACAGTGCGATGGGTGGCTACACCTTC. Amino acids: CASSLDSAMGGYTF. The full variable domain, completed using reference TRBV5-4 and TRBJ1-2, is ETGVTQSPTHLIKTRGQQVTLRCSSQSGHNTVSWYQQALGQGPQFIFQYYREEENGRGNFPPRFSGLQFPNYSSELNVNALELDDSALYLCASSLDSAMGGYTFGSGTRLTVV.

This chain links TRBV5-1 with TRBJ2-1; D is possibly TRBD1 (7 bases). The V end was cut by 4 bases, the J end by 0 bases, with 14 bases between. The CDR3 has 16 amino acids. From germline, CDR1 is SGHRS and CDR2 YFSETQ. The CDR3 coding sequence is TGCGCCAGCAGCGTCTCAGGGGGGAGCTCCTACAATGAGCAGTTCTTC. This translates into CASSVSGGSSYNEQFF.

The chain combines TRBV7-9 with TRBJ2-5; 7 nucleotides line up with TRBD2. Germline V lookup: CDR1 SEHNR, CDR2 FQNEAQ (reference sequence). The ends lost 4 bases at V and 12 bases at J; junction bases unmatched: 11. This CDR3 contains 13 residues. The CDR3 region has the DNA TGTGCCAGCAGCTGGGGGGGACCCGCGATAAAGTACTTC. Translating it yields CASSWGGPAIKYF.

The chain employs TRBV7-9 and TRBJ1-1; D is unclear. Trimming shortened V by 6 bases and J by 1 base, and 9 bases separated the two germline ends. The CDR3 is made up of 13 amino acids. Germline V gene data show CDR1 as SEHNR and CDR2 as FQNEAQ (reference sequence). The CDR3 coding sequence is TGTGCCAGCAGTGAAGCAAAGAACACTGAAGCTTTCTTT. It yields the protein CASSEAKNTEAFF.

This clone was seen only a few times. This chain uses TRBV21-1 with TRBJ1-3. TRBV21-1 is deemed a pseudogene. The CDR3 loop spans 16 amino acids. Here the CDR3 DNA reads TGTGCCAGCAGCAGGACTTCTTTGGGTACTGGAAACACCATATATTTT. Encoded protein: CASSRTSLGTGNTIYF.

The chain carries TRBV6-6 and TRBJ1-1; unclear D gene. Germline assignment: CDR1 MNHNY and CDR2 SVGAGI (reference sequence). V was clipped by 7 bases and J by 6 bases, with 12 bases between them. This CDR3 is 12 amino acids long. DNA for the CDR3: TGTGCCAGCATGGGCAGGTACCCTGAAGCTTTCTTT. Its protein product is CASMGRYPEAFF.

The CDR3, as DNA: TGTGCCAGCAGTGATTTAGGACAGATAAATTCACCCCTCCACTTT. Its translation is CASSDLGQINSPLHF. The genes are TRBV6-1 and TRBJ1-6; perhaps TRBD1 as D (6 bases). The CDR3 extends over 15 amino acids. Germline assignment: CDR1 MNHNS and CDR2 SASEGT. The V end was cut by 3 bases, the J end by 7 bases, with 13 bases between.

The chain employs TRBV6-5 and TRBJ1-1, with TRBD1 as a possible D gene (5 bases). V was clipped by 5 bases and J by 10 bases, with 17 bases between them. Germline CDR1 is MNHEY and CDR2 is SVGAGI. The CDR3 covers 13 residues. The DNA of the CDR3 is TGTGCCAGCAGTACCCAACCTCCGGGGGGAGCTTTCTTT. It yields the protein CASSTQPPGGAFF.

This chain links TRBV19 with TRBJ2-1; weak D call: TRBD2 (6 bases). The V end lost 5 bases, the J end lost 6 bases, and 14 bases lay between the germline ends. Germline V gives CDR1 LNHDA, CDR2 SQIVND (reference sequence). The CDR3 extends over 14 amino acids. Written as DNA, the CDR3 is TGTGCCAGTAGTTTCTTGGGGCGGGGCAATGAGCAGTTCTTC. It is translated as CASSFLGRGNEQFF.

V and J are TRBV7-9 and TRBJ1-1; the D is unclear. CDR3 length: 14 residues. Per the germline V gene, CDR1 is SEHNR and CDR2 is FQNEAQ (reference sequence). V was cut by 5 bases and J by 4 bases, with 14 bases left in between. CDR3 in amino acids: CASSRPGYGTEAFF. The CDR3 coding sequence is TGTGCCAGCAGCCGACCGGGTTATGGCACTGAAGCTTTCTTT.

The chain combines TRBV3-1 (or the pseudogene TRBV3-2) with TRBJ1-3; TRBD1 is a possible D gene (5 bases). This CDR3 comprises 16 residues. V shed 1 base and J shed 0 bases, with 10 bases lying between them. Germline V CDR1 and CDR2: LGHDT, YNNKEL (reference sequence). CDR3 sequence: CASSQVKQASGNTIYF. The CDR3 DNA sequence: TGTGCCAGCAGCCAAGTAAAACAGGCCTCTGGAAACACCATATATTTT.

The V gene is TRBV24-1, the J gene TRBJ2-7; 10 bases are shared with TRBD1. Germline V gene data show CDR1 as KGHDR and CDR2 as SFDVKD. V shed 3 bases and J 4 bases; nucleotides not matched to a gene: 20. The CDR3 is 20 residues long. This chain's CDR3 is CATSDPGPTGGATPVYEQYF. DNA for the CDR3: TGTGCCACCAGTGATCCGGGGCCGACAGGGGGCGCCACTCCCGTTTACGAGCAGTACTTC.

The rearrangement links TRBV7-9 to TRBJ2-5; 14 bases align to TRBD2. V shed 3 bases and J 5 bases; nucleotides not matched to a gene: 8. Germline V gives CDR1 SEHNR, CDR2 FQNEAQ (reference sequence). The CDR3 is 17 residues long. The CDR3 coding sequence is TGTGCCAGCAGCTTTAAACTCCGGACTAGCGGGAGGGAGACCCAGTACTTC. Protein product: CASSFKLRTSGRETQYF.